The next 7 T cell receptor beta chains were all read from a single sample in a study of blood T cell repertoires in COVID-19. Assay: immunoSEQ multiplex PCR; the TCRdb copy retains only in-frame clones and omits some. The table lists about 100,000 clones, roughly 88% of them singletons. The source material was peripheral blood. The receptors stem from a human donor in a cohort sampled during active COVID-19.

The chain couples TRBV5-1 to TRBJ2-1, with D perhaps TRBD2 (6 bases). The CDR3 is 17 amino acids. V was clipped by 4 bases and J by 5 bases, with 22 bases between them. Germline assignment: CDR1 SGHRS and CDR2 YFSETQ. CDR3 region: CASSVESMGGWDNEQFF. CDR3 sequence (DNA): TGCGCCAGCAGCGTGGAGTCTATGGGAGGTTGGGACAATGAGCAGTTCTTC.

The chain joins TRBV2 to TRBJ2-7, with 10 bases aligning to TRBD2. V was clipped by 4 bases and J by 0 bases; unmatched bases: 9. From germline, CDR1 is SNHLY and CDR2 FYNNEI. The CDR3 contains 17 residues. The CDR3: CASSGLKAGGDSYEQYF. DNA for the CDR3: TGTGCCAGCAGTGGTCTTAAAGCGGGAGGGGACTCCTACGAGCAGTACTTC.

The CDR3 bases are TGCGCCAGCAGCCCTCTCGCGGGCCCTAGCACAGATACGCAGTATTTT. This translates into CASSPLAGPSTDTQYF. The chain combines TRBV4-1 with TRBJ2-3, with D perhaps TRBD2 (5 bases). CDR3 length: 16 amino acids. Trimming took 4 bases from V and 0 from J, leaving 14 bases between them. In germline, CDR1 is MGHRA, CDR2 YSYEKL.

The gene calls are TRBV27 and TRBJ1-6, with TRBD1 as a possible D gene (6 bases). The CDR3 sequence is 14 residues long. The V end lost 7 bases, the J end lost 1 base, and 8 bases lay between the germline ends. Germline CDR1 and CDR2: MNHEY and SMNVEV (reference sequence). CDR3 sequence (DNA): TGTGCCAGCACAGGGACATCCTATAATTCACCCCTCCACTTT. It translates to CASTGTSYNSPLHF.

V is TRBV20-1 and J is TRBJ2-3; no clear D gene. The V end was cut by 3 bases, the J end by 1 base, with 8 bases between. Germline CDR1 DFQATT, CDR2 SNEGSKA (reference sequence). The CDR3 spans 13 residues. The CDR3 DNA reads TGCAGTGCTAGTGGCCCGGGCACAGATACGCAGTATTTT. This sequence encodes CSASGPGTDTQYF.

The genes are TRBV21-1 and TRBJ1-1; the table's TRBD1 call for D was not verified on the DNA. TRBV21-1 is noted as a pseudogene. This CDR3 has 16 amino acids. CDR3 bases: TGTGCCAGCAGCAAAGCGCAGAGTGAGGGGGCCACTGAAGCTTTCTTT. Its protein product is CASSKAQSEGATEAFF.

This clone was observed once. The CDR3 DNA reads TGTGCCAGTTCCGGACAGGAGAGCTCCTACGAGCAGTACTTC. Amino acids: CASSGQESSYEQYF. The V and J genes are TRBV27 and TRBJ2-7, with TRBD1 identical over 7 bases. Trimming removed 9 bases from V and 0 bases from J; junction bases left unmatched: 8. This CDR3 comprises 14 residues. Germline V gives CDR1 MNHEY, CDR2 SMNVEV (reference sequence).